Included here is one TCR beta chain sequence, with context. A J-beta primer mix and a sample-barcoded 5' primer were used in a second PCR of about 6 to 12 cycles. Each of the samples gave a minimum of 2.5 million paired-end reads that contained CDR3. Via MiXCR, TCRdb re-called the 5' RACE reads, giving one row per CDR3 protein. The sample lists roughly 1.4 million distinct CDR3 sequences; around 59% were seen once. The entry originates in a study of blood T cells in healthy people across ages. Samples each had at least 6 micrograms of total RNA extracted. The receptor comes from a man aged 18 to 35 in good health. Input material: blood.

In nucleotides, the CDR3 is TGTGCCAGCAGTCCCAGTGCCAGACAGAGGGGTTCCTACGAGCAGTACTTC. Translating it yields CASSPSARQRGSYEQYF. The chain has TRBV6-1 and TRBJ2-7; D tentatively reads TRBD1 or TRBD2 (5 bases each). CDR1 is MNHNS and CDR2 is SASEGT in the germline V gene. This CDR3 region has 17 residues. Between the trimmed V and J ends, which lost 5 bases and 1 base, there was a span of 21 bases.